This T cell receptor beta chain was observed in a study of cytomegalovirus exposure and HLA in healthy donors. Study results and limitations: The authors later found most CMV-associated TCR beta chains appeared HLA-restricted. As was reported, the HLA-A and HLA-B alleles of most subjects were accurately predicted from TCR beta sequences. TRBV6-2, TRBV6-3 and some other V segments were unresolvable in 87-base-pair reads. With later analysis, a missense DCLRE1C variant became linked to TCR beta V- and J-gene trimming.

Germline V gene data show CDR1 as LNHDA and CDR2 as SQIVND (reference sequence). The V end lost 5 bases, the J end lost 9 bases, and 23 bases lay between the germline ends. This CDR3 region has 16 residues. The primer mix had 60 Vbeta and 13 Jbeta primers. Libraries were prepared by immunoSEQ multiplex PCR; TCRdb keeps only in-frame clonotypes and omits some of them. The sample shows some 180,000 clones, 70% to 80% of them seen only once. This clone has only a few counts. Antigen: not known. This sequence originates from a woman aged 25 to 39 in good health and CMV-seronegative. V gene TRBV19 combines with J gene TRBJ1-5; D unclear. Input material: PBMCs. The DNA of the CDR3 is TGTGCCAGTAGTGCCTTCACGCGGAGTGCTATGGGGCCCCAGCATTTT. As protein: CASSAFTRSAMGPQHF.